This is a list of T cell receptor beta chains from one sample in a study of blood T cells in healthy people across ages. Each CDR3 protein is one row after TCRdb ran MiXCR on the 5' RACE reads. The sample includes 600,000 to 1,000,000 distinct CDR3 sequences, 25% of them seen just once. The sample also formed part of further work on T cells of mothers and their children.

The specimen was blood. Every receptor here comes from a boy between 10 and 17 years old in good health. Both conserved end residues are part of each CDR3. D genes are given only for firm matches. Size values are once, few and many counts, or a class for expanded clones, and some rows have none.

TRBD1 TRBJ1-5 . TRBV12-3/TRBV12-4 TGTGCCAGCAGTCCCAGTCACAGGGGGCCTCAGCCCCAGCATTTT CASSPSHRGPQPQHF
. TRBJ1-5 . TRBV6-1 TGTGCCAGCAGTGGACAGCGCAATCAGCCCCAGCATTTT CASSGQRNQPQHF
. TRBJ2-1 . TRBV7-2 TGTGCCAGCAGCTTAGGCGGGATAGTGACTGAGCAGTTCTTC CASSLGGIVTEQFF
. TRBJ1-1 few TRBV4-3 TGCGCCAGCAGCCAGGACCGGGGACTTAGGGTGAACACTGAAGCTTTCTTT CASSQDRGLRVNTEAFF
TRBD2 TRBJ2-7 . TRBV7-3 TGTGCCAGCAGCCAGGGACTAGCGGGAGGGAAGTACTTC CASSQGLAGGKYF
. TRBJ2-7 . TRBV5-1 TGCGCCAGCAGCTTGGGGTGGCCCTACGAGCAGTACTTC CASSLGWPYEQYF
TRBD2 TRBJ2-2 few TRBV4-2 TGTGCCAGCAGCCAAGGTGAAATAGCGGGAGAGACCGGGGAGCTGTTTTTT CASSQGEIAGETGELFF
. TRBJ2-7 . TRBV6-2/TRBV6-3 TGTGCCAGCAGCCACCCGGGGTTGTCTCTCGAGCAGTACTTC CASSHPGLSLEQYF
TRBD2 TRBJ2-2 . TRBV7-9 TGTGCCAGCAGCCCCCGACTAGCATCGAACACCGGGGAGCTGTTTTTT CASSPRLASNTGELFF
. TRBJ1-2 . TRBV20-1 TGCAGTGCTAGAGAGCAGGGCAAGGATGGCTACACCTTC CSAREQGKDGYTF
. TRBJ1-2 . TRBV29-1 TGCAGCGTTGGGGCCGTGAGGGGCTACACCTTC CSVGAVRGYTF
TRBD2 TRBJ2-1 . TRBV24-1 TGTGCCACCAGTGATCGCGGGGGGGCCAGAAATGAGCAGTTCTTC CATSDRGGARNEQFF
TRBD2 TRBJ2-1 few TRBV6-1 TGTGCCAGCATCCCACTAGCGGGGGGGCTCACTAGCTCCTACAATGAGCAGTTCTTC CASIPLAGGLTSSYNEQFF
TRBD1 TRBJ2-1 many TRBV4-3 TGCGCCAGCAGCCAGGGACAGGGCTACAATGAGCAGTTCTTC CASSQGQGYNEQFF